This TCR beta chain was captured in a study of spatial heterogeneity in lung cancer. Unique molecular identifiers tagged every individual TCR cDNA molecule. TCRdb re-derived calls from the 5' RACE reads in MiXCR, one entry per CDR3 protein. This table holds about 7,400 distinct CDR3 sequences, about 14% found once. A note on this clonotype: Antigen unknown. The size of this beta chain means little, since it is a stray read in a library made for alpha chains.

Time point specified: sample taken at primary tumor resection. General study findings and limits: Estimated coverage of tumor T cells was about 7% for alpha and around 14% for beta chains. Counts that tracked tumor mutation counts were those of expanded intratumoral alpha and beta TCRs.

The sequence came from a female donor with early-stage non-small cell lung cancer. The sample consisted of lung tumor tissue, taken at surgery.

CDR3 bases: TGTGCCAGCAGCCCCCTCGGCGCAGATACGCAGTATTTT. This translates into CASSPLGADTQYF. The rearrangement links TRBV5-4 to TRBJ2-3; D is unresolved. CDR1 SGHNT and CDR2 YYREEE come from the germline V gene (reference sequence). V lost 4 bases to trimming and J lost 4 bases, with 10 bases between them. The CDR3 spans 13 residues.